The next 23 T cell receptor beta chains were all read from a single sample in a study of T-cell reconstitution after alpha-beta-depleted transplantation in children. As it was prepared, the TCRbeta library received unique molecular identifiers. MiXCR, run by TCRdb on the PCR reads, gives a single entry per CDR3 protein. The table includes hundreds of thousands of distinct CDR3 sequences, approximately 8% detected once. The specimen comprised PBMCs, mostly from graft donor cells, sampled 360 days after TCRalphabeta/CD19-depleted stem cell transplant. The receptors were sampled from a male patient aged 2-10 years who had a stem cell transplant for acute myeloid leukemia, so the T cells may come from the graft donor.

In this sample, this clonotype turned up many times. The chain links TRBV5-1 to TRBJ2-3, with 7 nucleotides matching TRBD1. Germline CDR1 is SGHRS and CDR2 is YFSETQ. V shed 4 bases, J shed 5 bases, and the junction held 7 bases outside the gene matches. The CDR3 runs 14 residues. The CDR3 loop is CASSPTGVRDTQYF. CDR3 in DNA: TGCGCCAGCAGCCCCACAGGGGTGAGAGATACGCAGTATTTT.

This clonotype has more than one count but fewer than ten. The chain joins TRBV29-1 to TRBJ1-4, with D tentatively TRBD1 (5 bases). The CDR3 has 13 amino acids. The germline V gene has CDR1 SQVTM and CDR2 ANQGSEA. The germline V and J ends were trimmed by 1 base and 6 bases, with 9 bases remaining between them. CDR3 amino acids: CSVEARRDEKLFF. The CDR3 DNA follows: TGCAGCGTTGAAGCCCGCAGGGATGAAAAACTGTTTTTT. The variable domain in full, completed from reference TRBV29-1 and TRBJ1-4, reads SAVISQKPSRDICQRGTSLTIQCQVDSQVTMMFWYRQQPGQSLTLIATANQGSEATYESGFVIDKFPISRPNLTFSTLTVSNMSPEDSSIYLCSVEARRDEKLFFGSGTQLSVL.

V usage is TRBV7-2 and J usage is TRBJ2-7, with D possibly called TRBD1 or TRBD2 (6 bases each). Germline V gene sequence: CDR1 SGHTA, CDR2 FQGNSA. The CDR3 spans 17 residues. V was pared by 2 bases and J by 3 bases, with 20 bases between. DNA of the CDR3: TGTGCCAGCAGCTTACGTGCGGGACAACCAACTTTCTACGAGCAGTACTTC. Protein product: CASSLRAGQPTFYEQYF.

This clonotype occurred many times. V usage is TRBV24-1 and J usage is TRBJ2-7; no reliable D call. The CDR3 covers 11 residues. Trimming shortened V by 12 bases and J by 1 base, and 9 bases separated the two germline ends. Germline CDR1 KGHDR, CDR2 SFDVKD. The CDR3 region is CAGFSSYEQYF. As DNA, the CDR3 is TGTGCCGGGTTTTCGTCCTACGAGCAGTACTTC.

The J gene is TRBJ2-7, the V gene TRBV3-1; D might be TRBD1 (5 bases). The CDR3 consists of 14 residues. In germline, CDR1 is LGHDT, CDR2 YNNKEL (reference sequence). V lost 3 bases to trimming and J lost 2 bases, with 11 bases between them. The chain's CDR3 is CASSQSGWTYEQYF. As DNA, the CDR3 is TGTGCCAGCAGCCAGTCAGGGTGGACCTACGAGCAGTACTTC.

The J gene is TRBJ2-3, the V gene TRBV14, with D perhaps TRBD2 (5 bases). Germline V gene data show CDR1 as SGHDN and CDR2 as FVKESK. This CDR3 is 14 amino acids long. V was shortened by 2 bases and J by 4 bases, with 10 bases between the two germline ends. The CDR3 sequence is CASSQNPGADTQYF. CDR3 coding DNA: TGTGCCAGCAGCCAAAACCCCGGGGCAGATACGCAGTATTTT.

The chain couples TRBV18 to TRBJ2-1, with D perhaps being TRBD1 or TRBD2 (6 bases each). Trimming cost V 6 bases and J 5 bases, with 20 bases left between them. CDR3 length: 16 amino acids. Germline assignment: CDR1 KGHSH and CDR2 LQKENI. Written as DNA, the CDR3 is TGTGCCAGCTCTCCAAATCGGGGGCTGGCCGACAATGAGCAGTTCTTC. It specifies CASSPNRGLADNEQFF.

This clonotype was detected only a few times. The genes are TRBV12-3 or TRBV12-4 and TRBJ2-7, with 9 bases lining up with TRBD2. The CDR3 loop spans 15 amino acids. The trim removed 6 bases at V and 4 bases at J, leaving 10 bases unmatched. CDR3 sequence reads: CASRPLSGGNYEQYV. The DNA for the CDR3 is TGTGCCAGCAGGCCTCTAAGCGGGGGGAATTACGAGCAGTACGTC.

In this sample, this clonotype turned up a few times. The rearrangement links TRBV4-1 to TRBJ2-3, with D unclear. In germline, CDR1 is MGHRA, CDR2 YSYEKL. The CDR3 length is 11 residues. Trimming left V 4 bases short and J 5 bases short, with 4 bases between. This CDR3 reads CASSRLDTQYF. CDR3 DNA sequence: TGCGCCAGCAGCCGTCTAGATACGCAGTATTTT.

In this sample, this clonotype turned up many times. V is TRBV5-1 and J is TRBJ1-1; 7 nucleotides line up with TRBD1. Germline loops: CDR1 SGHRS, CDR2 YFSETQ. The CDR3 has 15 residues. V trimming: 4 bases; J trimming: 1 base; junction bases outside the gene matches: 7. CDR3 residues: CASSHSDRANTEAFF. The CDR3 region has the DNA TGCGCCAGCAGCCATTCCGACAGGGCGAACACTGAAGCTTTCTTT.

This clonotype was observed many times. The chain links TRBV11-2 to TRBJ2-1; D may correspond to TRBD1 or TRBD2 (5 bases each). Germline CDR1 and CDR2: SGHAT and FQNNGV. V lost 4 bases, J lost 10 bases, and 17 bases lay in between. The CDR3 loop spans 14 amino acids. The CDR3 DNA reads TGTGCCAGCAGCTCCGGGACGCCCTACAGGGAGCAGTTCTTC. Its protein product is CASSSGTPYREQFF.

This clonotype has ten or more counts. The chain couples TRBV5-1 to TRBJ2-4; 8 nucleotides line up with TRBD1. In germline, CDR1 is SGHRS, CDR2 YFSETQ. This CDR3 has 13 amino acids. The trim removed 3 bases at V and 7 bases at J, leaving 3 bases unmatched. As DNA, the CDR3 is TGCGCCAGCAGCTCGACAGGGGAGAACATTCAGTACTTC. Translation gives CASSSTGENIQYF. The variable domain in full, completed from reference TRBV5-1 and TRBJ2-4, reads KAGVTQTPRYLIKTRGQQVTLSCSPISGHRSVSWYQQTPGQGLQFLFEYFSETQRNKGNFPGRFSGRQFSNSRSEMNVSTLELGDSALYLCASSSTGENIQYFGAGTRLSVL.

At least ten counts were recorded for this clonotype. This chain uses TRBV9 with TRBJ2-5; tentative D call: TRBD2 (7 bases). The CDR3 covers 15 residues. The V gene lost 2 bases and the J gene lost 4 bases, with 15 bases spanning the gap. Germline CDR1 SGDLS, CDR2 YYNGEE. The CDR3 loop reads CASSVGQRGGETQYF. CDR3 coding DNA: TGTGCCAGCAGCGTCGGTCAGAGGGGGGGAGAGACCCAGTACTTC.

This rearrangement joins TRBV29-1 to TRBJ2-7; tentative D call: TRBD2 (6 bases). CDR1 and CDR2 (germline): SQVTM, ANQGSEA. Trimming took off 1 base at V and 4 bases at J, with 20 bases between the two ends. This CDR3 spans 16 amino acids. The CDR3 DNA reads TGCAGCGTTGAAGGGGGGTATGGACTAACAGATTACGAGCAGTACTTC. Its protein is CSVEGGYGLTDYEQYF.

This clonotype occurred a few times. The V and J genes are TRBV12-3 or TRBV12-4 and TRBJ1-1; 9 nucleotides agree with TRBD1. The CDR3 runs to 21 residues. The ends lost 1 base at V and 5 bases at J; junction bases unmatched: 23. The chain's CDR3 is CASSLGGTGRKGGRTWTEAFF. The DNA for the CDR3 is TGTGCCAGCAGTTTAGGTGGGACAGGGAGAAAGGGTGGAAGGACGTGGACTGAAGCTTTCTTT.

This clonotype showed up many times. The rearrangement uses TRBV6-2 or TRBV6-3 and TRBJ2-3, with 13 bases identical to TRBD2. V shed 7 bases, J shed 2 bases, and the junction held 6 bases outside the gene matches. The CDR3 is 16 residues long. CDR1 and CDR2 (germline): MNHEY, SVGEGT. DNA of the CDR3: TGTGCCAGCACCATGACTAGCGGGAGGACCACAGATACGCAGTATTTT. Translation: CASTMTSGRTTDTQYF.

This clonotype was found many times. This chain connects TRBV29-1 to TRBJ2-1; the D gene is possibly TRBD1 (5 bases). The CDR3 is 13 amino acids. The germline gives CDR1 SQVTM, CDR2 ANQGSEA. The V end was cut by 7 bases, the J end by 7 bases, with 17 bases between. Here the CDR3 DNA reads TGCAGCGCCCATAGGCAGGGTAGGAATGAGCAGTTCTTC. This encodes CSAHRQGRNEQFF.

There are many counts of this clonotype. DNA for the CDR3: TGTGCCAGCAGTTTCGAGCCAGGGATGGTAGAGACCCAGTACTTC. Encoded protein: CASSFEPGMVETQYF. This rearrangement joins TRBV12-3 or TRBV12-4 to TRBJ2-5, with D perhaps matching TRBD1 (5 bases). This CDR3 is built from 15 residues. The ends were cut back, 3 bases at V and 4 bases at J, with 15 bases in the middle.

This clonotype was seen only a few times. V gene TRBV6-1 combines with J gene TRBJ2-3; possibly TRBD1 for D (5 bases). V was clipped by 2 bases and J by 2 bases, with 14 bases between them. The germline gives CDR1 MNHNS, CDR2 SASEGT. The CDR3 covers 16 residues. The CDR3 nucleotides read TGTGCCAGCAGTGAATGGCCCAGGGCGTACACAGATACGCAGTATTTT. It encodes CASSEWPRAYTDTQYF.

This clonotype appeared a few times. This chain joins TRBV7-3 and TRBJ1-1, with a tentative D call TRBD1 (5 bases). V gave up 2 bases and J gave up 8 bases, with 12 bases separating them. This CDR3 region has 13 residues. Germline CDR1 is SGHTA and CDR2 is FQGTGA. The DNA of the CDR3 is TGTGCCAGCAGCTTATTAGGGGAAGGGGAAGCTTTCTTT. The encoded protein is CASSLLGEGEAFF.

In its sample, this clonotype was seen a few times. The V call is TRBV7-2, the J call TRBJ2-3; 7 bases agree with TRBD2. V lost 5 bases to trimming and J lost 6 bases; unmatched junction nucleotides: 8. There are 14 residues in the CDR3. The V gene's germline CDR1 is SGHTA and CDR2 FQGNSA. This CDR3 is CASSPRGSGDTQYF. CDR3 sequence (DNA): TGTGCCAGCAGCCCCCGGGGTAGCGGGGATACGCAGTATTTT.

The rearrangement links TRBV5-1 to TRBJ2-3; 9 nucleotides line up with TRBD2. V shed 1 base, J shed 3 bases, and the junction held 9 bases outside the gene matches. The germline gives CDR1 SGHRS, CDR2 YFSETQ. The CDR3 extends over 17 amino acids. CDR3 sequence: CASSLQLSGRGTDTQYF. CDR3 sequence (DNA): TGCGCCAGCAGCTTGCAACTTAGCGGGAGAGGTACAGATACGCAGTATTTT.

This clonotype was recorded at least ten times. The chain is built from TRBV5-1 and TRBJ2-1; D gene ambiguous. The CDR3 contains 13 residues. CDR1 SGHRS and CDR2 YFSETQ come from the germline V gene. The V gene lost 1 base and the J gene lost 9 bases, with 11 bases spanning the gap. CDR3 DNA: TGCGCCAGCAGCTTGCCCCCCGGGCTTGAGCAGTTCTTC. This encodes CASSLPPGLEQFF.